This T cell receptor beta chain came from a study of persistence of HIV-infected CD4 T cells. Turning to the study itself: Median time on suppressive ART was less than nine years. Multiple blood draws of up to about 180 mL, except a couple of donors with single leukapheresis. Regarding the study as a whole: Antigen-responding cells were enriched for degenerate expanded CDR3beta sequences.

An overlapping HIV-1 Gag peptide pool stimulated these cells at about 1 ug/peptide/mL. Sorting selected CD4+ T cells upregulating both CD40 ligand and CD69. This CDR3 contains 16 residues. Trimming left V 4 bases short and J 4 bases short, with 19 bases between. The germline CDR1 and CDR2 sequences are SGHDN and FVKESK. A word on this clone: Its antigen is unknown.

Sequencing used immunoSEQ version 4 in survey mode. The repertoire was sequenced with immunoSEQ multiplex PCR; TCRdb's copy has only in-frame clones and lacks some. This sample yields some 30,000 clones, of which 70% are seen a single time; more than 1.2% belongs to the top ten. The clonotype was recovered from an adult man with HIV who was CMV-seropositive. Sequenced material: CD4+ T cells sorted from PBMCs after approximately 19-hour stimulation, taken from a patient who received antiretroviral therapy. The chain couples TRBV14 to TRBJ1-1; D is uncertain. The DNA of the CDR3 is TGTGCCAGCAGCCCGGGTAATTGGGTGCCGGGCACTGAAGCTTTCTTT. It codes for CASSPGNWVPGTEAFF.